Here is one T cell receptor beta chain with its context. In this sample, this clone turned up many times. The antigen it binds to is not known. The missing CDR3 end, 3 residues past where the read stops, is filled in from the germline J gene. The sample is drawn from a study of T cell clonality in common variable immunodeficiency (dated by TCRdb to between 2014 and 2016). Diagnosis of CVID followed standard criteria, namely serum IgG, IgA and/or IgM below the normal range together with specific antibody deficiency. The CVID group comprised around 44 subjects, 15 or so female and roughly 30 male, aged roughly 9 to 70 years with a mean age of around 40. Most of the CVID patients and most of the healthy controls were of Caucasian heritage. At the time of study participation, every CVID subject had been on replacement immunoglobulin therapy for at least one year. When blood was collected, none of the CVID subjects were ill or on immunomodulatory or immunosuppressive medication. Heparinized peripheral whole blood samples of about 5 to 8 ml were collected from each donor. TCRbeta CDR3 repertoires were sequenced from genomic DNA of adults with common variable immune deficiency (CVID) and healthy adult controls. Diluted blood was subjected to density centrifugation over Hypaque 1077 or Ficoll-Paque for isolation of peripheral blood mononuclear cells. Genomic DNA was obtained from unsorted mononuclear cells using either Qiagen column purification or a centrifugation-based method.

Study-wide findings and limitations: Fewer deletions and N-nucleotide insertions were reportedly observed in CVID TCRbeta sequences, and highly modified clones with 13 or more V deletions were reportedly absent from CVID TCRbeta sequences. Fewer TCRbeta clones were shared among CVID subjects than among healthy controls (p < 0.0001). Increased TCRbeta clonality was found in CVID subjects compared with healthy controls (t-test p = 0.018), with the increase being most characteristic of about a third of subjects. Correlations between repertoire features and clinical complications were limited by patient heterogeneity within the CVID cohort. According to the authors, figuring out what caused the increased clonality in CVID would require sequencing the repertoires of T cell subpopulations. Even though DNA input was equal, the average per sample came to 75,000 to 95,000 unique sequences for controls compared with some 29,000 for CVID samples.

The CDR3 starts with the cysteine, ends with the phenylalanine, and has 18 residues. The DNA covers only part of the CDR3, 45 bases in frame from base 1. Reading the germline V gene gives CDR1 MNHNS and CDR2 SASEGT. V is cut back by 1 base and J by 1 base, with 8 bases in the junction unmatched. CVID samples and control samples contributed equivalent amounts of genomic DNA as sequencing input. For every sample, a 60 bp segment covering the rearranged TCRbeta CDR3 region was amplified and then sequenced. TCRbeta amplification used the immunoSEQ assay, a bias-corrected multiplex PCR with high-throughput sequencing. Per the original workflow: Every unique nucleotide sequence counted as a clone and was annotated with V, D and J genes, copy number and frequency. Sequences were labeled productive if in frame, and non-productive if out of frame or containing stop codons. As previously described, clonality was calculated on the basis of Shannon's entropy. Mean CDR3 Kyte-Doolittle hydropathy was derived from the predicted amino acid sequences of productive clones. The R hclust function was used to hierarchically cluster scaled V gene usage with Manhattan distance and complete linkage. To assess clone sharing by CDR3 amino acid sequence, 12 repertoires per group were resampled over 100 rounds. Repertoires were searched for roughly 63 published EBV-specific and nearly 250 published CMV-specific TCRbeta sequences. A couple of CVID samples yielding fewer than 10,000 sequences were excluded from analysis, leaving over 35 CVID repertoires. TCRdb took this table from immuneACCESS and kept in-frame rearrangements with V and J called. Such tables lack part of the clones; where checked against another copy, unresolved V genes explain under half of the gap, and the rest is unexplained. Clone size and V and J calls were adopted from that table, with D and trimming inferred from the DNA. For this sample the table reports approximately 30,000 clones, with no clone seen just once. The leading ten clones occupy around 6.9% of the sample.

This sequence originates from a human donor with common variable immunodeficiency. The specimen sequenced was peripheral blood mononuclear cells. The V gene is TRBV6-1 and the J gene is TRBJ2-5; the junction holds 11 bases that match TRBD2. The covered CDR3 bases are TGTGCCAGCAGTGAAGGAGGGGGACTAGCGGAACTCCAAGAGACC. Its coded protein is CASSEGGGLAELQET. The full CDR3 sequence reads CASSEGGGLAELQETQYF.